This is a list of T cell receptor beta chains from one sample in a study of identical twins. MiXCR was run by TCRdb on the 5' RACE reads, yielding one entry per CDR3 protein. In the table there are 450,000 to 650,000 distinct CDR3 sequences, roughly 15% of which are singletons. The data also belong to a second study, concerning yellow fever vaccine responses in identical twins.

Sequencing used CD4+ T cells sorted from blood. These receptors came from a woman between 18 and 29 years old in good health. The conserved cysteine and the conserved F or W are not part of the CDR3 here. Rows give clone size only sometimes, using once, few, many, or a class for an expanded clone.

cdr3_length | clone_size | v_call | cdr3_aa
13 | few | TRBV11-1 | ASSLEWESSYEQY
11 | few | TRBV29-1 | SVDSGSGNTIY
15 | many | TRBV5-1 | ASSKAGLAGVSYEQY
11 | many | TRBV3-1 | ASSLPYRHEQF
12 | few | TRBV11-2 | ASSQMGTGQPQH
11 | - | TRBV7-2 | ASSRRSQRDYT
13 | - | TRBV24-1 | ATSDFAGRTDTQY
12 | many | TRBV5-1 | ASSSRHPRETQY
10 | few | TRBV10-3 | AISGVGDEAF
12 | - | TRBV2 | ASMAGANTGELF
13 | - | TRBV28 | ASSQFSGNTDTQY
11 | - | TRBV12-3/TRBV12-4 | ASSTLMGVQAF
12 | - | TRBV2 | ASSERDSINEQF
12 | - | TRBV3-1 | ASSQKGTNYGYT
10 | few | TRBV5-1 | ASSSEGYGYT
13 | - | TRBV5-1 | ASSLVGRGVPEQF
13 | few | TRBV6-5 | ASSTRQSGNQPQH
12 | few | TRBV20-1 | SARDGLEAGELF
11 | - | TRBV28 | ATAANERTEAF
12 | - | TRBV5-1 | ASSGGRFTDTQY
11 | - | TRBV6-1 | ASSRRPDQPQH
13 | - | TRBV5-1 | ASSWGLANSYEQY
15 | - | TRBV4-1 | ASSQTSGGRGSGELF
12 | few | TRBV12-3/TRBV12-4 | ASSLVQTPYEQY
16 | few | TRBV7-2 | ASRLAGSTPHLFNEQF
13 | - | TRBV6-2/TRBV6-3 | ASRTSSGSSYEQY
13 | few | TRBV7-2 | ASSLARGPRKPQH
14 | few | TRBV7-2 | ASSPRGGFFTGELF
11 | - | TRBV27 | AAGDWNTYEQY
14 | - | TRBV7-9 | ASSSFLGIGAYEQY
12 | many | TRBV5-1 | ASSLWTGGNEQF
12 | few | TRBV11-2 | ASSIRGLRDEQF
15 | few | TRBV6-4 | ASSKGLAGGSTDTQY
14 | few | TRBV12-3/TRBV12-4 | ASSFSSGRVRDTQY
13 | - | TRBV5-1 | ASSLSGTGTYEQY
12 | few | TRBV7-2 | ASSSNTGQETQY
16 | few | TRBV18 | ASSPIGRALATNEKLF
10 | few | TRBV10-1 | ASSESGTRLF
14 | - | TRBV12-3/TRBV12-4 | ASSFEVGPLHSPLH
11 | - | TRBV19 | ASSMDEREEAF
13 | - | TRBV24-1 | ATSDPRGKPGELF
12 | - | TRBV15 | ATRSSGVIETQY
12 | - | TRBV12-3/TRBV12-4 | ASRQQGSYNEQF
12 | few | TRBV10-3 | AAGSFNPNYGYT
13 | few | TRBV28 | ASSFAGRKKETQY
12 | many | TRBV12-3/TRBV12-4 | ASSPRDIQETQY
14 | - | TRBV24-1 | ATSGTGTGNTGELF
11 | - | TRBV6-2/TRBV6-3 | ASRAGGNYGYT
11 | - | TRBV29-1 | SGRDSSYNEQF
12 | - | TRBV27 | ASSFSKGVYEQY
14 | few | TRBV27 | ASSTSGAANTGELF